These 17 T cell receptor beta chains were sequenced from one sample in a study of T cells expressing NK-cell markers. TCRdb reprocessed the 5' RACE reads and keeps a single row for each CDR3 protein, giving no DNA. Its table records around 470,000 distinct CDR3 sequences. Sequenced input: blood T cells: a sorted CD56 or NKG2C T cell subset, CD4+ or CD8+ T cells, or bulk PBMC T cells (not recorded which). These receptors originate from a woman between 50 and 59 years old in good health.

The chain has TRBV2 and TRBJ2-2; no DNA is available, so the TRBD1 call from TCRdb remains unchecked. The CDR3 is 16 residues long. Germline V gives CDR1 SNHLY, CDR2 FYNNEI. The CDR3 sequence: CASRAPGQTNTGELFF.

The CDR3 protein is CATSDFPGLVDTQYF. The J gene is TRBJ2-3, the V gene TRBV24-1; the TCRdb call, TRBD1, lacks DNA for checking. This CDR3 is built from 15 residues. In germline, CDR1 is KGHDR, CDR2 SFDVKD.

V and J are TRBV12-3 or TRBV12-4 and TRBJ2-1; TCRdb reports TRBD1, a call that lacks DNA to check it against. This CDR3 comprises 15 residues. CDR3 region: CASSLGTGSFDEQFF.

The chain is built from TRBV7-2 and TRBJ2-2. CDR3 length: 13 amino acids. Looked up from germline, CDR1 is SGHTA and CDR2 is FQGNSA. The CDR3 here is CASSSTRTGELFF.

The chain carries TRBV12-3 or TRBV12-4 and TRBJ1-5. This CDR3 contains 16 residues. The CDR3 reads CASSLARGYSNQPQHF.

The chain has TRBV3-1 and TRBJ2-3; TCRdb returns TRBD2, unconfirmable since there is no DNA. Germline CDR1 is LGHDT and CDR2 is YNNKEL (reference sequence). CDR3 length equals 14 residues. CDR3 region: CASSFLGGADTQYF.

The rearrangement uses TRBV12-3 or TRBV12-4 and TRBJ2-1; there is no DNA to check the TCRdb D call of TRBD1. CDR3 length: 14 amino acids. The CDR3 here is CASSKGVGGSRLFF.

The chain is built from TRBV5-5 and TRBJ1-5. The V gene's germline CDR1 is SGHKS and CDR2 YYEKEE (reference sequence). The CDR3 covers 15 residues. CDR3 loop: CASSLTGVGDQPQHF. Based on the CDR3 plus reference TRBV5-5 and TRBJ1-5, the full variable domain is DAGVTQSPTHLIKTRGQQVTLRCSPISGHKSVSWYQQVLGQGPQFIFQYYEKEERGRGNFPDRFSARQFPNYSSELNVNALLLGDSALYLCASSLTGVGDQPQHFGDGTRLSIL.

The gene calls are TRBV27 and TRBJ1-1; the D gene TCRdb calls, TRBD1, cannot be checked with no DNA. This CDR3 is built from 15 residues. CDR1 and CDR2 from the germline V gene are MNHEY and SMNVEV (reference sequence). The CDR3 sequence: CASSRSTGGITEAFF.

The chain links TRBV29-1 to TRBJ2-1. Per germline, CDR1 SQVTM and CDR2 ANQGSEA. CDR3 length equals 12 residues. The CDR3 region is CSVEGAKDEQFF.

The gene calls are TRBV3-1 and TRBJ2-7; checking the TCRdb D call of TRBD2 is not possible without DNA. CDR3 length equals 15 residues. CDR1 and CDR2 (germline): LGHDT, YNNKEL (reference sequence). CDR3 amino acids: CASSQDRGLGYEQYF.

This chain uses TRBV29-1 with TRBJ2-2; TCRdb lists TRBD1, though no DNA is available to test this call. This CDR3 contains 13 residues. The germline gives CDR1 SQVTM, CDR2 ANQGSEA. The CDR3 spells CSADRGIFGELFF.

The CDR3 reads CASSWTSGSGGTDTQYF. This rearrangement joins TRBV6-2 or TRBV6-3 to TRBJ2-3; TCRdb picks TRBD2, but there is no DNA to check that call. The germline CDR1 and CDR2 sequences are MNHEY and SVGEGT. The CDR3 loop spans 17 amino acids.

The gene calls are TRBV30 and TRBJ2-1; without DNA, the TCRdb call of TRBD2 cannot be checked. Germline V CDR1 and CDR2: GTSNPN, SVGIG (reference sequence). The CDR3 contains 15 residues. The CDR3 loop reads CAWSVLAGGRGEQFF.

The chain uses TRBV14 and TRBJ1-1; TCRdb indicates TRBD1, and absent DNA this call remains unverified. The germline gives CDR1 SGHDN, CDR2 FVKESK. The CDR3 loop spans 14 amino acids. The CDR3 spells CASSQVRGRAEAFF. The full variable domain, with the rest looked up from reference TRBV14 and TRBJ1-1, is EAGVTQFPSHSVIEKGQTVTLRCDPISGHDNLYWYRRVMGKEIKFLLHFVKESKQDESGMPNNRFLAERTGGTYSTLKVQPAELEDSGVYFCASSQVRGRAEAFFGQGTRLTVV.

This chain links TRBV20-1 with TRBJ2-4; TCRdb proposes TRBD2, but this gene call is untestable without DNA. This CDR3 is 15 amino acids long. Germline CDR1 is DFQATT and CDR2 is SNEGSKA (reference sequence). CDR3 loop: CSASGGVVAKNIQYF.

The CDR3 region is CASSGGKGPHYNEQFF. This chain links TRBV6-2 or TRBV6-3 with TRBJ2-1; the D gene TCRdb calls, TRBD1, cannot be checked with no DNA. The CDR3 consists of 16 residues. The V gene's germline CDR1 is MNHEY and CDR2 SVGEGT.